The T cell receptor (beta chain) described here comes from a study of cytomegalovirus exposure and HLA in healthy donors. The CDR3 runs to 13 residues. The V gene lost 5 bases and the J gene lost 0 bases, with 7 bases spanning the gap. Germline V CDR1 and CDR2: SQVTM, ANQGSEA. Vbeta (60) and Jbeta (13) primers were used in the PCR. The repertoire was sequenced with immunoSEQ multiplex PCR; TCRdb's copy has only in-frame clones and lacks some. Among approximately 100,000 clones listed, around 77% were seen once. The chain joins TRBV29-1 to TRBJ1-4, with a weak D call TRBD1 (6 bases). The sequence was collected from a middle-aged man in good health and CMV-seropositive. Input material: PBMCs. CDR3 residues: CSVSGATNEKLFF. In nucleotides, the CDR3 is TGCAGCGTTTCAGGGGCAACTAATGAAAAACTGTTTTTT.